Each of the 29 T cell receptor beta chains below was sequenced from the same sample in a study of cytomegalovirus exposure and HLA in healthy donors (dated by TCRdb to 2016 to 2017). The library was prepared using the immunoSEQ multiplex PCR assay. For the multiplex PCR, a mixture combining 60 forward primers for TCR Vbeta segments and 13 reverse primers for TCR Jbeta segments was used. TCRdb holds this immuneACCESS table with in-frame rearrangements only. Some clones are missing; in checked studies, unresolved V genes explain under half, and the rest has no known cause. The sample table records 100,000 or so clones. In total, the top ten clones hold about 3.4% of the sample. Input material: PBMCs. The receptor source for this set is a woman in her 30s in good health and CMV-seronegative.

This chain uses TRBV4-1 with TRBJ2-7; maybe TRBD2 (5 bases). This CDR3 is 16 amino acids long. V was clipped by 0 bases and J by 6 bases, with 18 bases between them. Per germline, CDR1 MGHRA and CDR2 YSYEKL. The CDR3 sequence is CASSQDGTGNWGEQYF. CDR3 DNA: TGCGCCAGCAGCCAAGACGGAACGGGAAACTGGGGCGAGCAGTACTTC.

V usage is TRBV11-1 and J usage is TRBJ2-7; 9 bases line up with TRBD1. V lost 1 base to trimming and J lost 3 bases; unmatched junction nucleotides: 4. The CDR3 is 15 amino acids. Germline assignment: CDR1 SGHAT and CDR2 FQDESV (reference sequence). The CDR3 sequence is CASSLVGTGNYEQYF. The CDR3 DNA reads as TGTGCCAGCAGCTTAGTTGGGACAGGGAACTACGAGCAGTACTTC.

The J gene is TRBJ1-5, the V gene TRBV6-1; TRBD1 matches 8 bases. V lost 10 bases to trimming and J lost 7 bases; unmatched junction nucleotides: 12. The germline CDR1 and CDR2 sequences are MNHNS and SASEGT. The CDR3 consists of 14 residues. The CDR3, as DNA: TGTGCCACCGATACAGGGGGTGGTCGACAGCCCCAGCATTTT. As protein: CATDTGGGRQPQHF.

J is TRBJ2-1 and V is TRBV7-3; 8 bases line up with TRBD1. V lost 5 bases to trimming and J lost 1 base; unmatched junction nucleotides: 7. Germline values: CDR1 SGHTA, CDR2 FQGTGA. The CDR3 has 16 residues. In DNA, the CDR3 is TGTGCCAGCAGCCTTCCAGGGGGCGAATCCTACAATGAGCAGTTCTTC. It codes for CASSLPGGESYNEQFF.

The gene calls are TRBV25-1 and TRBJ1-1, with 7 bases lining up with TRBD1. The CDR3 is 15 amino acids. Germline CDR1 reads MGHDK; CDR2 reads SYGVNS. The junction had 8 bases not matched to a gene; V was cut back by 2 bases and J by 5 bases. The CDR3 DNA sequence: TGTGCCAGCAGTGAAGCAGTACAGGGGACGACTGAAGCTTTCTTT. Protein: CASSEAVQGTTEAFF.

The rearrangement joins TRBV5-5 to TRBJ1-1; possible D gene TRBD1, 5 bases. The germline CDR1 and CDR2 sequences are SGHKS and YYEKEE (reference sequence). The CDR3 has 14 residues. Trimming shortened V by 2 bases and J by 0 bases, and 8 bases separated the two germline ends. This CDR3 is CASSFRAMNTEAFF. CDR3 nucleotide sequence: TGTGCCAGCAGCTTCAGGGCCATGAACACTGAAGCTTTCTTT.

The chain carries TRBV7-3 and TRBJ2-6; 10 bases map to TRBD1. Per the germline V gene, CDR1 is SGHTA and CDR2 is FQGTGA. This CDR3 is built from 20 residues. Unmatched junction bases numbered 8, after V lost 0 bases and J lost 0 bases. CDR3 protein: CASSLTGQGGSNSGANVLTF. The CDR3 coding sequence is TGTGCCAGCAGCTTAACCGGACAGGGGGGTTCCAACTCTGGGGCCAACGTCCTGACTTTC.

The chain joins TRBV27 to TRBJ2-7; 9 bases are shared with TRBD2. The CDR3 sequence is 14 residues long. CDR1 MNHEY and CDR2 SMNVEV come from the germline V gene (reference sequence). With 8 bases clipped from V and 3 bases from J, the junction kept 8 bases outside the gene matches. The CDR3 protein is CASQGPSGVYEQYF. CDR3 in DNA: TGTGCCAGCCAGGGCCCTAGCGGGGTCTACGAGCAGTACTTC.

This CDR3 reads CASSLKGANYGYTF. The CDR3 region has the DNA TGTGCCAGCAGTTTAAAGGGGGCTAACTATGGCTACACCTTC. The J gene is TRBJ1-2, the V gene TRBV27, with D perhaps matching TRBD1 (6 bases). Trimming left V 2 bases short and J 0 bases short, with 7 bases between. This CDR3 is built from 14 residues. CDR1 is MNHEY, CDR2 SMNVEV, per germline (reference sequence).

The chain has TRBV5-4 and TRBJ1-4; the D is unclear. The CDR3 runs 12 residues. Per the germline V gene, CDR1 is SGHNT and CDR2 is YYREEE (reference sequence). V was shortened by 4 bases and J by 11 bases, with 12 bases between the two germline ends. In DNA form, the CDR3 reads TGTGCCAGCAGCGTGGACGCGCGGAAACTGTTTTTT. Protein: CASSVDARKLFF.

The chain recombines TRBV7-2 with TRBJ2-7; 9 bases agree with TRBD2. Germline trimming cut 1 base from V and 3 bases from J; bases unmatched to any gene: 7. The CDR3 sequence is 16 residues long. In germline, CDR1 is SGHTA, CDR2 FQGNSA. CDR3 nucleotide sequence: TGTGCCAGCAGCTTAGGATGGGCTAGCGGGAACTACGAGCAGTACTTC. This translates into CASSLGWASGNYEQYF.

The chain couples TRBV6-1 to TRBJ2-7; a possible D gene is TRBD1 (5 bases). The germline V and J ends were trimmed by 1 base and 1 base, with 11 bases remaining between them. The CDR3 is 15 amino acids. The germline CDR1 and CDR2 sequences are MNHNS and SASEGT. The CDR3 DNA follows: TGTGCCAGCAGTGAAGAGGCCACAGGATCCTACGAGCAGTACTTC. Translation gives CASSEEATGSYEQYF.

The chain is built from TRBV4-1 and TRBJ2-1; D is unclear. The V gene lost 4 bases and the J gene lost 4 bases, with 8 bases spanning the gap. The CDR3 is made up of 13 amino acids. Germline V CDR1 and CDR2: MGHRA, YSYEKL. Here the CDR3 reads CASSLRLYNEQFF. The CDR3 DNA reads TGCGCCAGCAGCCTCCGACTTTACAATGAGCAGTTCTTC.

The V call is TRBV30, the J call TRBJ2-3, with 10 bases fitting TRBD2. This CDR3 spans 14 amino acids. The J segment lost 3 bases and the V segment lost 2 bases, leaving 2 bases of the junction unmatched. Germline V CDR1 and CDR2: GTSNPN, SVGIG (reference sequence). This chain's CDR3 is CAWSFSGGTDTQYF. The CDR3 DNA reads TGTGCCTGGAGTTTTAGCGGGGGGACAGATACGCAGTATTTT.

The rearrangement uses TRBV7-8 and TRBJ1-1, with 7 bases fitting TRBD1. This CDR3 has 18 amino acids. CDR1 and CDR2 (germline): SGHVS, FQNEAQ. The ends lost 7 bases at V and 0 bases at J; junction bases unmatched: 17. CDR3 sequence reads: CASTHSPQGKKMNTEAFF. CDR3 nucleotides: TGTGCCAGCACGCACTCACCACAGGGGAAGAAGATGAACACTGAAGCTTTCTTT. Supplemented by reference TRBV7-8 and TRBJ1-1, the full variable domain reads GAGVSQSPRYKVAKRGQDVALRCDPISGHVSLFWYQQALGQGPEFLTYFQNEAQLDKSGLPSDRFFAERPEGSVSTLKIQRTQQEDSAVYLCASTHSPQGKKMNTEAFFGQGTRLTVV.

V usage is TRBV25-1 and J usage is TRBJ2-1; D not certain. Germline loops: CDR1 MGHDK, CDR2 SYGVNS. The CDR3 loop spans 11 amino acids. Trimming removed 1 base from V and 9 bases from J, with 4 bases in between. For the CDR3, the DNA is TGTGCCAGCAGTGAATGGAGTGAGCAGTTCTTC. Its translation is CASSEWSEQFF.

The rearrangement uses TRBV7-3 and TRBJ2-1; TRBD1 aligns across 9 bases. Trimming removed 5 bases from V and 8 bases from J; junction bases left unmatched: 4. The CDR3 runs 13 residues. Germline V lookup: CDR1 SGHTA, CDR2 FQGTGA. CDR3 DNA: TGTGCCAGCAGCCTCGGACAGGGGTATGAGCAGTTCTTC. Protein: CASSLGQGYEQFF.

About this clone: Other nucleotide sequences from this sample produce the same CDR3. V is TRBV6-5 and J is TRBJ2-7; maybe TRBD2 (7 bases). Germline CDR1 reads MNHEY; CDR2 reads SVGAGI. V was clipped by 2 bases and J by 0 bases, with 8 bases between them. The CDR3 runs to 14 residues. In DNA form, the CDR3 reads TGTGCCAGCAGTTACGGGGGGGCCTCCTACGAGCAGTACTTC. This encodes CASSYGGASYEQYF.

V and J are TRBV6-1 and TRBJ1-1; D unresolved. From germline, CDR1 is MNHNS and CDR2 SASEGT. The V gene lost 7 bases and the J gene lost 1 base, with 4 bases spanning the gap. The CDR3 sequence is 11 residues long. CDR3 in amino acids: CASTRNTEAFF. The CDR3 DNA reads TGTGCCAGCACTAGGAACACTGAAGCTTTCTTT.

The chain combines TRBV7-6 with TRBJ1-1, with 9 bases identical to TRBD1. In germline, CDR1 is SGHVS, CDR2 FNYEAQ. CDR3 length equals 14 residues. J lost 1 base, V lost 4 bases, and 1 base had no gene match. The chain's CDR3 is CASSWGQGNTEAFF. The CDR3 DNA sequence: TGTGCCAGCAGCTGGGGACAGGGGAACACTGAAGCTTTCTTT.

On this clone: A junction end diverges from the germline sequence, so it may reflect a read error. J is TRBJ2-5 and V is TRBV4-1; no clear D. The CDR3 has 14 amino acids. Germline V gene data show CDR1 as MGHRA and CDR2 as YSYEKL. The CDR3 loop is CASGQWAPAETQYF. DNA for the CDR3: TGCGCCAGCGGCCAATGGGCCCCGGCCGAGACCCAGTACTTC.

The genes are TRBV27 and TRBJ2-2; 10 nucleotides line up with TRBD2. Germline CDR1 MNHEY, CDR2 SMNVEV (reference sequence). J was trimmed by 7 bases and V by 4 bases; bases with no gene match: 15. The CDR3 contains 18 residues. CDR3 DNA sequence: TGTGCCAGCAGTTCCCCCGGGAGCGGGAGGGCCCGGGGCGGGGAGCTGTTTTTT. Translation: CASSSPGSGRARGGELFF.

This chain uses TRBV12-2 with TRBJ1-1; TRBD1 is the table's D call and was not checked against the DNA. TRBV12-2 counts as a pseudogene. This CDR3 contains 16 residues. DNA of the CDR3: TGTGCAAGTCGCTTAGCGAGACAGGGCCTGAACACTGAAGCTTTCTTT. It specifies CASRLARQGLNTEAFF.

The V call is TRBV10-3, the J call TRBJ2-1, with 7 bases that match TRBD2. The CDR3 is made up of 14 amino acids. J lost 0 bases, V lost 6 bases, and 2 bases had no gene match. Germline V gene data show CDR1 as ENHRY and CDR2 as SYGVKD. CDR3 residues: CAIRGGSSYNEQFF. The DNA for the CDR3 is TGTGCCATCAGGGGGGGGAGCTCCTACAATGAGCAGTTCTTC.

V and J are TRBV6-5 and TRBJ2-1; D perhaps matches TRBD2 (6 bases). This CDR3 region has 15 residues. The V gene's germline CDR1 is MNHEY and CDR2 SVGAGI. The V and J ends lost 8 bases and 0 bases respectively, with 14 bases between them. Here the CDR3 reads CASLEVGGSYNEQFF. In DNA, the CDR3 is TGTGCCAGCCTAGAGGTGGGGGGCTCCTACAATGAGCAGTTCTTC.

This rearrangement joins TRBV11-2 to TRBJ1-4, with 11 bases lining up with TRBD1. V lost 4 bases and J lost 8; bases outside the gene matches: 6. CDR1 SGHAT and CDR2 FQNNGV come from the germline V gene. CDR3 length: 15 residues. CDR3 in amino acids: CASSSRDRGDEKLFF. CDR3 bases: TGTGCCAGCAGCTCCAGGGACAGGGGGGACGAAAAACTGTTTTTT.

The CDR3 DNA is TGTGCCAGCAGTGCTCAGGGTCAGCCCCAGCATTTT. It encodes CASSAQGQPQHF. The chain has TRBV2 and TRBJ1-5, with D possibly TRBD1 on 5 matching bases. V was shortened by 4 bases and J by 6 bases, with 7 bases between the two germline ends. This CDR3 is built from 12 residues. CDR1 and CDR2 from the germline V gene are SNHLY and FYNNEI.

The chain is built from TRBV25-1 and TRBJ2-5, with 9 positions matching TRBD1. The J call is in doubt because the DNA end fits TRBJ2-7 better. The germline CDR1 and CDR2 sequences are MGHDK and SYGVNS. This CDR3 spans 15 amino acids. The CDR3 sequence is CASSGAGTGRYEQYF. The CDR3 DNA sequence: TGTGCCAGCAGTGGAGCCGGGACAGGGCGTTACGAGCAGTACTTC.

This chain links TRBV5-4 with TRBJ1-1, with a possible D match to TRBD1 (5 bases). Germline lookup yields CDR1 SGHNT and CDR2 YYREEE (reference sequence). Trimming took 8 bases from V and 6 from J, leaving 17 bases between them. The CDR3 has 13 amino acids. The CDR3 sequence is CARIPRGGAEAFF. For the CDR3, the DNA is TGTGCCAGGATCCCCCGGGGGGGGGCTGAAGCTTTCTTT.